This record concerns one T cell receptor (beta chain) sequence. As processed by the authors: The assay estimated nucleated cells by amplifying reference gene primers. The method was immunoSEQ multiplex PCR; TCRdb's version includes in-frame clones alone and lacks a portion of them. The V and J calls and the clone size are those of that table, but D and trimming were determined from the DNA. This sample has around 260,000 clones; roughly 80% occur once, and the top ten carry around 3.9%. This specimen comes from a study of blood T cell repertoires in COVID-19. Study as a whole: Acute and convalescent COVID-19 samples came from the United States, Italy and Spain. T cells, B-cell-depleted T cells, or PBMCs provided the cDNA or gDNA that served as material.

The CDR3 runs 12 residues. The V end lost 6 bases, the J end lost 8 bases, and 13 bases lay between the germline ends. The rearrangement links TRBV12-3 or TRBV12-4 to TRBJ1-2; D ambiguous. This TCR derives from a man younger than 40 with acute COVID-19. The source material was PBMCs or T cells enriched from blood (not recorded which). The CDR3 coding sequence is TGTGCCAGCAGCTCAGCTGTCGGGGGCTACACCTTC. This encodes CASSSAVGGYTF.